These T cell receptor beta chains were read from a single sample in a study of CD4 T cells in relation to SARS-CoV-2 and coronaviruses. The table came from immunoSEQ multiplex PCR; TCRdb's copy has only in-frame clones and leaves some out. This table has under 50,000 clones, 85% to 90% appearing once. Sequenced material: memory CD4+ T cells from PBMCs. These receptors all come from an adult with COVID-19. The CDR3 runs from the conserved cysteine through the conserved F or W. The order of the fields is clone size, D gene, V gene, J gene, CDR3 protein, CDR3 DNA. D genes are given only for firm matches. The size field is filled for only some rows; it gives once, few, many or a size class.

-,-,TRBV11-2,TRBJ2-1,CASSQRASDNEQFF,TGTGCCAGCAGCCAGCGGGCCTCGGACAATGAGCAGTTCTTC
-,-,TRBV2,TRBJ1-5,CASSGFGGAGNQPQHF,TGTGCCAGCAGTGGATTTGGGGGGGCAGGCAATCAGCCCCAGCATTTT
once,TRBD1,TRBV12-3/TRBV12-4,TRBJ1-1,CASSFRTGEAFF,TGTGCCAGCAGTTTCAGGACAGGTGAAGCTTTCTTT
-,TRBD1,TRBV25-1,TRBJ2-2,CASMPNRGSTGELFF,TGTGCCAGCATGCCCAACAGGGGTTCCACCGGGGAGCTGTTTTTT
-,-,TRBV27,TRBJ1-1,CASSKEGGENTEAFF,TGTGCCAGCAGCAAAGAGGGCGGGGAGAACACTGAAGCTTTCTTT
-,-,TRBV7-9,TRBJ1-2,CASSFGGSYGYTF,TGTGCCAGCAGCTTTGGAGGGTCGTATGGCTACACCTTC
-,-,TRBV11-2,TRBJ2-1,CASSYDRIGNEQFF,TGTGCCAGCAGCTATGACAGGATCGGCAATGAGCAGTTCTTC
-,-,TRBV7-8,TRBJ2-3,CASSLAADTQYF,TGTGCCAGCAGCTTAGCGGCTGATACGCAGTATTTT
-,-,TRBV2,TRBJ2-4,CASSAQATKNIQYF,TGTGCCAGCAGCGCGCAGGCGACCAAAAACATTCAGTACTTC
-,-,TRBV10-2,TRBJ2-7,CANRVEQYF,TGCGCCAACCGGGTCGAGCAGTACTTC
once,-,TRBV2,TRBJ1-3,CASSGGATGSGNTIYF,TGTGCCAGCAGTGGCGGTGCCACCGGCTCTGGAAACACCATATATTTT
-,TRBD2,TRBV7-2,TRBJ2-1,CASRFEAGTAGVTYNEQFF,TGTGCCAGCAGATTTGAGGCAGGAACAGCGGGGGTAACCTACAATGAGCAGTTCTTC
-,-,TRBV18,TRBJ1-5,CASSPTAGWGGNQPQHF,TGTGCCAGCTCCCCTACCGCAGGGTGGGGCGGCAATCAGCCCCAGCATTTT
-,-,TRBV29-1,TRBJ1-1,CSGTENTEAFF,TGCAGCGGGACAGAGAACACTGAAGCTTTCTTT
-,TRBD2,TRBV3-1/TRBV3-2,TRBJ2-1,CASRAMGGASPYNEQFF,TGTGCCAGCAGAGCGATGGGAGGGGCTAGCCCATACAATGAGCAGTTCTTC
few,TRBD2,TRBV4-2,TRBJ2-2,CASRITSGGANGELFF,TGTGCCAGCAGGATAACTAGCGGGGGGGCCAACGGGGAGCTGTTTTTT
once,-,TRBV18,TRBJ1-4,CASSPNMNGLFF,TGTGCCAGCTCACCAAATATGAACGGACTGTTTTTT
-,-,TRBV29-1,TRBJ1-2,CSVSLQQNYGYTF,TGCAGCGTTTCCCTACAGCAAAACTATGGCTACACCTTC
-,TRBD1,TRBV19,TRBJ1-5,CASSTGGTVVYPPQHF,TGTGCCAGTAGTACAGGGGGGACAGTCGTGTACCCACCCCAGCATTTT
-,-,TRBV2,TRBJ2-7,CASSVVSYEQYF,TGTGCCAGCAGTGTTGTGTCCTACGAGCAGTACTTC
-,-,TRBV7-2,TRBJ2-1,CASSGSSEQFF,TGTGCCAGCAGCGGTAGTAGTGAGCAGTTCTTC
-,TRBD2,TRBV28,TRBJ2-1,CASALGGSNNEQFF,TGTGCCAGCGCGTTGGGAGGGAGTAACAATGAGCAGTTCTTC
-,TRBD2,TRBV6-5,TRBJ2-7,CASSYSMGGVKYEQYF,TGTGCCAGCAGTTACTCAATGGGGGGGGTCAAATACGAGCAGTACTTC